This T cell receptor (beta chain) is from a study of vaccination and CD4 T cells after COVID-19. About the study: Median time from second vaccine dose to sampling was around 72 days (14 to 241).

This clonotype was seen more than once but under ten times. Its antigen is not known. General study results and limits: Median reactive clonotypes, those recognizing SARS-CoV-2, rose from approximately 23 to 38, not significantly.

Sequenced with the Oncomine TCR Beta short-read assay was DNA taken from cultured CD4+ T cells. The genomic DNA was obtained from cultured CD4+ T cells by extraction with the QIAamp micro DNA kit. TCRdb independently ran MiXCR on the PCR reads; one entry per CDR3 protein. The sample yields some 11,000 distinct CDR3 sequences, around 23% seen once. Germline assignment: CDR1 DFQATT and CDR2 SNEGSKA (reference sequence). CDR3 length: 12 amino acids. V shed 1 base, J shed 9 bases, and the junction held 4 bases outside the gene matches. Treatment given: approximately 9-day PBMC culture with coronavirus spike peptide pools or control peptides (ViraFEST assay).

The sample here was CD4+ T cells from blood, cultured in vitro, taken after SARS-CoV-2 vaccination. The clonotype was recovered from a human donor who had recovered from COVID-19. V and J are TRBV20-1 and TRBJ2-7; 9 positions match TRBD2. CDR3 DNA: TGCAGTGCTAGAGCCGGCGGGGGGGGGCAGTACTTC. Translated, it gives CSARAGGGGQYF.